The 25 T cell receptor beta chains listed next were all sequenced from one sample in a study of blood T cell repertoires in COVID-19 (dated by TCRdb to 2018 to 2020). Libraries were made using the immunoSEQ multiplex PCR assay. The table comes from immuneACCESS by way of TCRdb, which keeps in-frame sequences with V and J called. Part of the clones is missing from these tables; in studies checked, under half for an unresolved V gene and the rest for unknown reasons. In all, the sample holds 100,000 to 150,000 clones, and about 77% of those were seen once. Approximately 25% of the sample lies in the top ten. The sequencing input was peripheral blood. The receptors come from a human donor in a cohort sampled during active COVID-19.

The CDR3 spells CASRIGGPPETQYF. CDR3 nucleotide sequence: TGCGCCAGCAGGATCGGAGGGCCTCCAGAGACCCAGTACTTC. The chain is built from TRBV5-1 and TRBJ2-5, with D perhaps TRBD2 (6 bases). This CDR3 region has 14 residues. V was cut by 5 bases and J by 4 bases, with 15 bases left in between. Germline CDR1 SGHRS, CDR2 YFSETQ. Looking up the rest from reference TRBV5-1 and TRBJ2-5 gives the full variable domain: KAGVTQTPRYLIKTRGQQVTLSCSPISGHRSVSWYQQTPGQGLQFLFEYFSETQRNKGNFPGRFSGRQFSNSRSEMNVSTLELGDSALYLCASRIGGPPETQYFGPGTRLLVL.

J is TRBJ1-6 and V is TRBV7-8; no firm D call. In germline, CDR1 is SGHVS, CDR2 FQNEAQ. The CDR3 has 15 amino acids. V was clipped by 5 bases and J by 9 bases, with 17 bases between them. The CDR3 protein is CASSPAGVGSSPLHF. In DNA, the CDR3 is TGTGCCAGCAGCCCGGCCGGGGTTGGGAGTTCACCCCTCCACTTT.

The chain combines TRBV27 with TRBJ2-1; 14 bases line up with TRBD2. This CDR3 has 18 residues. Trimming at V came to 5 bases and at J to 5 bases, leaving 11 bases not matched to a gene. From germline, CDR1 is MNHEY and CDR2 SMNVEV (reference sequence). The DNA for the CDR3 is TGTGCCAGCAGTCTCAGACTAGCGGGAGGGCCGTTGAACAATGAGCAGTTCTTC. Translating gives CASSLRLAGGPLNNEQFF.

The rearrangement joins TRBV6-5 to TRBJ2-7; no definite D call. Trimming removed 0 bases at V and 6 bases at J, with 6 bases between. From germline, CDR1 is MNHEY and CDR2 SVGAGI. The CDR3 has 12 amino acids. In nucleotides, the CDR3 is TGTGCCAGCAGTTACTCGAGAGGCGAGCAGTACTTC. Amino acids: CASSYSRGEQYF.

The genes are TRBV7-9 and TRBJ1-6; D might be TRBD1 (5 bases). The V end lost 4 bases, the J end lost 7 bases, and 11 bases lay between the germline ends. This CDR3 is built from 14 residues. Germline V gives CDR1 SEHNR, CDR2 FQNEAQ (reference sequence). CDR3 bases: TGTGCCAGCAGCTACCAGGGAGGCAATTCACCCCTCCACTTT. It encodes CASSYQGGNSPLHF. The full variable domain, completed using reference TRBV7-9 and TRBJ1-6, is DTGVSQNPRHKITKRGQNVTFRCDPISEHNRLYWYRQTLGQGPEFLTYFQNEAQLEKSRLLSDRFSAERPKGSFSTLEIQRTEQGDSAMYLCASSYQGGNSPLHFGNGTRLTVT.

This chain connects TRBV27 to TRBJ2-3; 12 bases map to TRBD1. V shed 8 bases and J 6 bases; nucleotides not matched to a gene: 15. CDR1 is MNHEY and CDR2 is SMNVEV in the germline V gene (reference sequence). CDR3 length: 17 amino acids. The CDR3 DNA sequence: TGTGCCAGCTCTTCTCTTGGCGTCGGGACAGGGGGCGATACGCAGTATTTT. This encodes CASSSLGVGTGGDTQYF.

This chain connects TRBV6-2 or TRBV6-3 to TRBJ2-2; tentatively, D is TRBD1 (5 bases). The V gene lost 6 bases and the J gene lost 7 bases, with 12 bases spanning the gap. CDR1 is MNHEY, CDR2 SVGEGT, per germline. This CDR3 region has 13 residues. For the CDR3, the DNA is TGTGCCAGCAGCCTAGACAGCCTCGGGGAGCTGTTTTTT. It yields the protein CASSLDSLGELFF.

This chain connects TRBV4-3 to TRBJ1-2; D gene ambiguous. The CDR3 is 14 amino acids. Trimming cost V 2 bases and J 0 bases, with 7 bases left between them. CDR1 LGHNA and CDR2 YSLEER come from the germline V gene. CDR3 nucleotides: TGCGCCAGCAGCCAATTTTCGGCTAACTATGGCTACACCTTC. As protein: CASSQFSANYGYTF.

The genes are TRBV18 and TRBJ1-1; TRBD1 aligns across 8 bases. The germline V gene has CDR1 KGHSH and CDR2 LQKENI. The CDR3 is 18 residues long. Trimming at V came to 1 base and at J to 4 bases, leaving 14 bases not matched to a gene. The CDR3 loop is CASSPLPQGATGITEAFF. Written as DNA, the CDR3 is TGTGCCAGCTCACCACTACCGCAGGGGGCGACGGGAATCACTGAAGCTTTCTTT.

The chain combines TRBV7-8 with TRBJ2-1; 7 nucleotides agree with TRBD1. The length of the CDR3 is 12 residues. CDR1 is SGHVS, CDR2 FQNEAQ, per germline. With 5 bases clipped from V and 7 bases from J, the junction kept 2 bases outside the gene matches. CDR3 DNA sequence: TGTGCCAGCAGCCCGACAGGGAATGAGCAGTTCTTC. Its translation: CASSPTGNEQFF.

J is TRBJ1-1 and V is TRBV7-2; TRBD1 might be the D (6 bases). Between the trimmed V and J ends, which lost 4 bases and 2 bases, there was a span of 14 bases. The CDR3 runs to 15 residues. Germline V gene lookup returns CDR1 SGHTA and CDR2 FQGNSA. This CDR3 is CASSSSAGANTEAFF. DNA of the CDR3: TGTGCCAGCAGCTCTAGTGCAGGGGCAAACACTGAAGCTTTCTTT.

V gene TRBV27 combines with J gene TRBJ2-3; a weak D match, TRBD1 (6 bases). Germline V gene data show CDR1 as MNHEY and CDR2 as SMNVEV (reference sequence). CDR3 length: 14 residues. V lost 3 bases and J lost 2, with 9 bases in between. The CDR3 is CASSFGGPTDTQYF. The CDR3 DNA sequence: TGTGCCAGCAGTTTTGGGGGCCCCACAGATACGCAGTATTTT.

This sequence joins TRBV11-2 and TRBJ2-7; the match to TRBD2 covers 10 bases. Germline V gives CDR1 SGHAT, CDR2 FQNNGV. This CDR3 is built from 14 residues. V shed 5 bases, J shed 6 bases, and the junction held 7 bases outside the gene matches. The CDR3 protein is CASSVSGGALEQYF. The CDR3 nucleotides are TGTGCCAGCAGCGTCAGCGGGGGGGCCCTCGAGCAGTACTTC. Variable domain in full (rest from reference TRBV11-2 and TRBJ2-7): EAGVAQSPRYKIIEKRQSVAFWCNPISGHATLYWYQQILGQGPKLLIQFQNNGVVDDSQLPKDRFSAERLKGVDSTLKIQPAKLEDSAVYLCASSVSGGALEQYFGPGTRLTVT.

CDR3 in amino acids: CASSLTSGETQYF. CDR3 nucleotides: TGTGCCAGCAGTCTGACTAGCGGCGAGACCCAGTACTTC. The rearrangement uses TRBV12-3 or TRBV12-4 and TRBJ2-5, with 9 nucleotides matching TRBD2. There are 13 residues in the CDR3. V trimming: 5 bases; J trimming: 5 bases; junction bases outside the gene matches: 3.

This chain connects TRBV27 to TRBJ1-6; D not resolved. Germline lookup yields CDR1 MNHEY and CDR2 SMNVEV (reference sequence). This CDR3 comprises 15 residues. Trimming removed 6 bases from V and 5 bases from J, with 14 bases in between. The CDR3 DNA reads TGTGCCAGCAGGGCGGGAGCGATCAATAATTCACCCCTCCACTTT. Amino acids: CASRAGAINNSPLHF.

V and J are TRBV18 and TRBJ2-5; D perhaps matches TRBD2 (6 bases). The CDR3 contains 15 residues. V lost 3 bases to trimming and J lost 5 bases, with 16 bases between them. CDR1 is KGHSH and CDR2 is LQKENI in the germline V gene. Here the CDR3 reads CASSPGSGSGETQYF. Here the CDR3 DNA reads TGTGCCAGCTCACCCGGTAGCGGCTCCGGGGAGACCCAGTACTTC.

This sequence joins TRBV11-3 and TRBJ2-1, with 8 bases matching TRBD2. The J segment lost 5 bases and the V segment lost 5 bases, leaving 11 bases of the junction unmatched. The CDR3 length is 16 residues. CDR1 and CDR2 (germline): SGHNT, YENEEA. The CDR3, as DNA: TGTGCCAGCAGCCTTAGATCGGGGGGGAGGCACAATGAGCAGTTCTTC. This gives the protein CASSLRSGGRHNEQFF.

The genes are TRBV18 and TRBJ2-5; D possibly corresponds to TRBD1 (5 bases). Between the trimmed V and J ends, which lost 5 bases and 1 base, there was a span of 11 bases. This CDR3 is built from 14 residues. Germline V gene data show CDR1 as KGHSH and CDR2 as LQKENI. The CDR3 region is CASSYDRVQETQYF. CDR3 bases: TGTGCCAGCTCATATGACAGAGTCCAAGAGACCCAGTACTTC.

The chain has TRBV30 and TRBJ1-1, with TRBD1 as a possible D gene (6 bases). This CDR3 is built from 16 residues. Germline V lookup: CDR1 GTSNPN, CDR2 SVGIG (reference sequence). Deletions cut 8 bases from V and 1 base from J, with 23 bases between. This CDR3 is CATMRGGARPNTEAFF. CDR3 sequence (DNA): TGTGCCACCATGCGGGGGGGCGCCAGACCGAACACTGAAGCTTTCTTT.

This clone was counted only a few times. The chain joins TRBV5-6 to TRBJ1-1, with D perhaps matching TRBD1 (6 bases). Looked up from germline, CDR1 is SGHDT and CDR2 is YYEEEE. There are 17 residues in the CDR3. The V gene lost 4 bases and the J gene lost 0 bases, with 19 bases spanning the gap. CDR3 DNA: TGTGCCAGCAGCCTACGTACCGTAACAGGGCTGAACACTGAAGCTTTCTTT. It yields the protein CASSLRTVTGLNTEAFF.

This clone was picked up one time. This chain links TRBV4-3 with TRBJ1-1; a weak D match, TRBD1 (5 bases). The V gene's germline CDR1 is LGHNA and CDR2 YSLEER. This CDR3 comprises 15 residues. V was clipped by 4 bases and J by 5 bases, with 17 bases between them. CDR3 region: CASSLGSGAQTEAFF. The CDR3, as DNA: TGCGCCAGCAGCCTCGGTAGCGGGGCGCAAACTGAAGCTTTCTTT.

The chain couples TRBV4-1 to TRBJ1-4, with TRBD1 matching over 8 bases. There are 16 residues in the CDR3. V lost 1 base to trimming and J lost 7 bases; unmatched junction nucleotides: 8. Germline values: CDR1 MGHRA, CDR2 YSYEKL. This CDR3 is CASSQGGGTGTEKLFF. CDR3 coding DNA: TGCGCCAGCAGCCAAGGCGGAGGGACAGGTACTGAAAAACTGTTTTTT.

This sequence joins TRBV28 and TRBJ2-7; 7 bases match TRBD2. After removal of 2 bases from V and 6 bases from J, the junction contained 1 base not matched to a gene. This CDR3 region has 12 residues. Germline V gives CDR1 MDHEN, CDR2 SYDVKM. CDR3 sequence: CASSLGGVEQYF. The CDR3 region has the DNA TGTGCCAGCAGTTTAGGGGGGGTCGAGCAGTACTTC. Variable domain in full (rest from reference TRBV28 and TRBJ2-7): DVKVTQSSRYLVKRTGEKVFLECVQDMDHENMFWYRQDPGLGLRLIYFSYDVKMKEKGDIPEGYSVSREKKERFSLILESASTNQTSMYLCASSLGGVEQYFGPGTRLTVT.

The rearrangement links TRBV30 to TRBJ2-7; D possibly corresponds to TRBD2 (6 bases). The CDR3 sequence is 15 residues long. V dropped 3 bases and J dropped 7 bases, with 22 bases sitting between them. CDR1 and CDR2 (germline): GTSNPN, SVGIG (reference sequence). The CDR3 sequence is CAWSPGLAASEEQYF. CDR3 sequence (DNA): TGTGCCTGGAGCCCGGGACTTGCCGCTTCGGAAGAGCAGTACTTC.

The chain links TRBV7-2 to TRBJ2-1; 7 bases line up with TRBD2. Unmatched junction bases numbered 1, after V lost 2 bases and J lost 0 bases. The CDR3 totals 15 residues. Germline-derived CDR1 and CDR2 are SGHTA and FQGNSA. This chain's CDR3 is CASSLRGSSYNEQFF. The CDR3 region has the DNA TGTGCCAGCAGCTTACGCGGGAGCTCCTACAATGAGCAGTTCTTC.